These T cell receptor beta chains were read from a single sample in a study of cytomegalovirus exposure and HLA in healthy donors. Assay used: immunoSEQ multiplex PCR; TCRdb lists only in-frame clones, some missing. This table holds over 50,000 clones, over 90% found once. Specimen: PBMCs. These receptors originate from a man aged 18 to 35 in good health and CMV-seropositive. Each CDR3 is given with its conserved first and last residue. A D gene is named only where the DNA matches it firmly. Clone size is given for some rows only: seen once, a few or many times, or a class if the clone is expanded.

TRBJ2-6,TRBV6-9,-,-,CASSRPYLRQSRANVLTF,TGTGCCAGCAGTCGGCCATACTTACGACAAAGTCGGGCCAACGTCCTGACTTTC
TRBJ2-7,TRBV5-1,-,-,CASSLGAARIAYEQYF,TGCGCCAGCAGCTTAGGAGCGGCTAGAATAGCCTACGAGCAGTACTTC
TRBJ2-7,TRBV27,-,-,CASSLGTGRGAEQYF,TGTGCCAGCAGTTTAGGAACAGGGCGAGGGGCCGAGCAGTACTTC
TRBJ2-1,TRBV5-1,-,-,CASSADYYNEQFF,TGCGCCAGCAGCGCTGACTACTACAATGAGCAGTTCTTC
TRBJ1-1,TRBV7-9,-,TRBD1,CASTDGGSLDRAVAFF,TGTGCCAGCACCGATGGGGGGTCGCTTGACAGGGCGGTTGCTTTCTTT
TRBJ2-5,TRBV7-9,-,-,CASSYEQGPQETQYF,TGTGCCAGCAGCTACGAACAGGGACCCCAAGAGACCCAGTACTTC
TRBJ2-6,TRBV28,-,TRBD1,CASSSTGSGANVLTF,TGTGCCAGCAGTTCGACAGGGTCTGGGGCCAACGTCCTGACTTTC
TRBJ1-1,TRBV6-1,-,-,CASSEVHQNTEAFF,TGTGCCAGCAGTGAAGTACACCAGAACACTGAAGCTTTCTTT
TRBJ1-2,TRBV19,-,-,CASSPPWHSYNYGYTF,TGTGCCAGTAGTCCCCCGTGGCACAGTTATAACTATGGCTACACCTTC
TRBJ2-2,TRBV27,-,-,CASSLYAGSPGELFF,TGTGCCAGCAGTTTATACGCGGGATCCCCCGGGGAGCTGTTTTTT
TRBJ2-7,TRBV6-5,few,-,CASSAGWEQYF,TGTGCCAGCAGCGCGGGTTGGGAGCAGTACTTC
TRBJ2-7,TRBV10-3,-,TRBD2,CAISTSGTYEQYF,TGTGCCATCAGTACTAGCGGGACCTACGAGCAGTACTTC
TRBJ1-2,TRBV30,-,TRBD1,CACHRGTNYGYTF,TGTGCCTGCCACAGGGGCACTAACTATGGCTACACCTTC
TRBJ2-7,TRBV27,-,-,CASSLAQSYEQYF,TGTGCCAGCAGTTTGGCACAGTCCTACGAGCAGTACTTC
TRBJ2-7,TRBV7-6,-,TRBD2,CASSFASSGSSADEQYF,TGTGCCAGCAGCTTTGCATCTAGCGGGAGCTCTGCGGACGAGCAGTACTTC
TRBJ2-3,TRBV28,-,TRBD1,CASSLPGQGTTDTQYF,TGTGCCAGCAGTTTACCGGGACAGGGAACCACAGATACGCAGTATTTT
TRBJ2-1,TRBV27,-,TRBD1,CASSFPTTRTGRNEQFF,TGTGCCAGCAGTTTCCCAACTACTCGGACAGGGAGGAATGAGCAGTTCTTC
TRBJ2-2,TRBV18,-,-,CASSPPEAGGTGELFF,TGTGCCAGCTCACCACCGGAGGCCGGGGGCACCGGGGAGCTGTTTTTT
TRBJ2-4,TRBV21-1,-,-,CASSKIGLAAFKNIQYF,TGTGCCAGCAGCAAAATAGGACTAGCGGCTTTCAAAAACATTCAGTACTTC
TRBJ2-2,TRBV15,-,-,CATSRETGGSGELFF,TGTGCCACCAGCAGAGAGACAGGAGGCTCGGGGGAGCTGTTTTTT
TRBJ2-3,TRBV11-2,-,-,CAGSTGTFSTDTQYF,TGTGCCGGCTCAACCGGGACTTTTAGCACAGATACGCAGTATTTT
TRBJ2-3,TRBV2,once,-,CASSESFAGQGMTDTQYF,TGTGCCAGCAGTGAATCCTTTGCTGGGCAGGGGATGACAGATACGCAGTATTTT
TRBJ2-7,TRBV27,-,-,CASSFRISYEQYF,TGTGCCAGCAGTTTCAGGATCTCCTACGAGCAGTACTTC
TRBJ2-5,TRBV20-1,-,-,CSALDETVNYF,TGCAGTGCTCTAGATGAGACCGTCAACTACTTC
TRBJ2-2,TRBV15,once,-,CATSSDPPGHSFTGELFF,TGTGCCACCAGCAGTGACCCTCCGGGACACTCCTTCACCGGGGAGCTGTTTTTT
TRBJ2-1,TRBV6-6,-,-,CASRYPGENEQFF,TGTGCCAGCAGATATCCAGGGGAAAATGAGCAGTTCTTC
TRBJ1-5,TRBV11-3,few,-,CASSNGQHFRLHYQPQHF,TGTGCCAGCAGCAACGGACAGCATTTCAGACTCCACTATCAGCCCCAGCATTTT
TRBJ2-7,TRBV18,-,TRBD1,CASSPWTGGIYEQYF,TGTGCCAGCTCACCATGGACAGGGGGCATCTACGAGCAGTACTTC
TRBJ2-6,TRBV5-8,-,-,CASSFDITGANVLTF,TGTGCCAGCAGCTTCGACATAACTGGGGCCAACGTCCTGACTTTC
TRBJ2-5,TRBV30,once,TRBD2,CAWSGLAGGGETQYF,TGTGCCTGGAGCGGACTAGCGGGAGGGGGAGAGACCCAGTACTTC
TRBJ2-3,TRBV11-2,-,TRBD2,CASSLVTSGGTDTQYF,TGTGCCAGCAGCTTAGTAACTAGCGGGGGCACAGATACGCAGTATTTT
TRBJ1-5,TRBV5-1,-,-,CASSPTPGSNQPQHF,TGCGCCAGCAGCCCGACCCCGGGGAGCAATCAGCCCCAGCATTTT
TRBJ1-2,TRBV6-5,-,-,CASSPLGGGYGYTF,TGTGCCAGCAGTCCCTTGGGGGGGGGCTATGGCTACACCTTC
TRBJ1-1,TRBV5-1,-,TRBD1,CASSADRGGRAEAFF,TGCGCCAGCAGCGCCGACAGGGGAGGTAGGGCTGAAGCTTTCTTT
TRBJ1-1,TRBV11-2,-,TRBD1,CASSLRTGGLTEAFF,TGTGCCAGCAGCCTACGGACAGGGGGGTTGACTGAAGCTTTCTTT